This T cell receptor beta chain was documented in a study of cytomegalovirus exposure and HLA in healthy donors. The length of the CDR3 is 16 residues. With V trimmed by 0 bases and J by 0 bases, 3 bases remained unmatched. Germline V gene data show CDR1 as LNHNV and CDR2 as YYDKDF (reference sequence). The PCR contained 60 Vbeta and 13 Jbeta primers. Produced via immunoSEQ multiplex PCR; TCRdb's table is partial and in-frame only. The repertoire holds roughly 95,000 clones, with 80% to 90% as singletons. Details on this clone: The target antigen is unknown.

Study-wide findings and caveats: The authors enumerated 150 to 200 TCR beta chains as linked to cytomegalovirus.

This receptor was identified in a man aged 25-40 years in good health and CMV-seropositive. This chain links TRBV15 with TRBJ1-1, with 8 bases lining up with TRBD1. The sample taken for sequencing was PBMCs. In nucleotides, the CDR3 is TGTGCCACCAGCAGAGATGGACAGGGATTGAACACTGAAGCTTTCTTT. It is translated as CATSRDGQGLNTEAFF.